A single sample is the source of the 10 T cell receptor beta chains below, sequenced in a study of PD-L1 blockade in urothelial cancer. As to time point: pretreatment peripheral blood. Assay used: immunoSEQ multiplex PCR; TCRdb lists only in-frame clones, some missing. The sample has 85,000 to 100,000 clones, 87% seen once. This sample comprised PBMCs, obtained around atezolizumab (anti-PD-L1) treatment. These receptor sequences come from a man aged 55 to 70 with urothelial cancer.

The chain is built from TRBV7-3 and TRBJ2-3; tentatively, D is TRBD1 (5 bases). Trimming shortened V by 5 bases and J by 3 bases, and 9 bases separated the two germline ends. Looked up from germline, CDR1 is SGHTA and CDR2 is FQGTGA. The CDR3 contains 13 residues. The CDR3 DNA follows: TGTGCCAGCAGCCGCCAGGGAACAGATACGCAGTATTTT. This sequence encodes CASSRQGTDTQYF.

The V and J genes are TRBV28 and TRBJ2-7, with TRBD2 as a possible D gene (6 bases). V was pared by 2 bases and J by 9 bases, with 17 bases between. Germline loops: CDR1 MDHEN, CDR2 SYDVKM. The CDR3 is 14 residues long. CDR3 nucleotides: TGTGCCAGCAGTTTAGGTCGGGAGAAGGGGAGGCAGTACTTC. It is translated as CASSLGREKGRQYF.

V gene TRBV29-1 combines with J gene TRBJ1-2; D is perhaps TRBD1 (6 bases). CDR1 and CDR2 (germline): SQVTM, ANQGSEA. The CDR3 has 12 amino acids. V lost 7 bases and J lost 7, with 16 bases in between. CDR3 DNA: TGCAGCGGCGAAGGGGGGGCAGGTGGCTACACCTTC. It codes for CSGEGGAGGYTF.

The chain employs TRBV9 and TRBJ1-4; D may be TRBD1 (5 bases). Germline-derived CDR1 and CDR2 are SGDLS and YYNGEE. V was pared by 4 bases and J by 8 bases, with 15 bases between. This CDR3 spans 14 amino acids. CDR3 DNA sequence: TGTGCCAGCAGCCGGGACTCCTTGGAGGAAAAACTGTTTTTT. Its protein is CASSRDSLEEKLFF.

The V and J genes are TRBV28 and TRBJ1-2, with D tentatively TRBD1 (5 bases). Germline lookup yields CDR1 MDHEN and CDR2 SYDVKM. V was pared by 6 bases and J by 4 bases, with 12 bases between. The CDR3 is 13 residues long. CDR3 in DNA: TGTGCCAGCAGCTCAGGGTTTCGCTATGGCTACACCTTC. This translates into CASSSGFRYGYTF.

The gene calls are TRBV7-3 and TRBJ2-2; a possible D gene is TRBD1 (5 bases). The CDR3 runs 15 residues. Trimming took 1 base from V and 4 from J, leaving 10 bases between them. CDR1 is SGHTA and CDR2 is FQGTGA in the germline V gene. The CDR3 nucleotides are TGTGCCAGCAGCTTAAGGCAGGGCTCCACCGGGGAGCTGTTTTTT. Translation gives CASSLRQGSTGELFF.

The chain joins TRBV7-9 to TRBJ2-5; 10 bases are shared with TRBD2. V lost 0 bases to trimming and J lost 4 bases; unmatched junction nucleotides: 14. CDR1 and CDR2 (germline): SEHNR, FQNEAQ (reference sequence). This CDR3 region has 19 residues. The DNA for the CDR3 is TGTGCCAGCAGCTTAGCGCTCCAAGCGGGAGGGCCTTGGGGAGAGACCCAGTACTTC. Amino acids: CASSLALQAGGPWGETQYF.

This sequence joins TRBV4-2 and TRBJ2-1, with 7 bases aligning to TRBD2. Unmatched junction bases numbered 6, after V lost 0 bases and J lost 4 bases. Germline V gene lookup returns CDR1 LGHNA and CDR2 YNFKEQ. The CDR3 extends over 16 amino acids. This chain's CDR3 is CASSQEGLAVYNEQFF. The CDR3 DNA reads as TGTGCCAGCAGCCAAGAAGGTCTAGCGGTGTACAATGAGCAGTTCTTC.

This clone has just one count. J is TRBJ1-2 and V is TRBV5-1; D might be TRBD1 (6 bases). V gave up 2 bases and J gave up 2 bases, with 10 bases separating them. This CDR3 contains 14 residues. CDR1 is SGHRS, CDR2 YFSETQ, per germline. CDR3 region: CASSLQGYNYGYTF. In DNA, the CDR3 is TGCGCCAGCAGCTTACAGGGTTACAACTATGGCTACACCTTC.

The CDR3 is CASSQDRAGGEDTQYF. CDR3 nucleotides: TGCGCCAGCAGCCAAGATCGGGCAGGGGGCGAAGATACGCAGTATTTT. The chain employs TRBV4-1 and TRBJ2-3; 8 positions agree with TRBD1. CDR1 is MGHRA and CDR2 is YSYEKL in the germline V gene. Trimming cost V 0 bases and J 5 bases; bases outside gene matches: 7. This CDR3 has 16 amino acids.